This entry lists 23 T cell receptor beta chains sequenced from one sample in a study of vaccination and CD4 T cells after COVID-19. No antigen is known for these receptors. An Oncomine TCR Beta short-read assay was used to sequence the DNA from cultured CD4+ T cells. MiXCR, applied by TCRdb to the PCR reads, yields one record per CDR3 protein. Here the sample spans about 13,000 distinct CDR3 sequences, around 43% being singletons. Specified treatment: approximately nine-day PBMC culture with coronavirus spike peptide pools or control peptides (ViraFEST assay). Sequences were obtained from CD4+ T cells from blood, cultured in vitro. The receptors were gathered from a human donor who had recovered from COVID-19.

V is TRBV11-3 and J is TRBJ2-3; D may be TRBD2 (5 bases). The CDR3 spans 17 residues. The V gene lost 1 base and the J gene lost 4 bases, with 18 bases spanning the gap. The V gene's germline CDR1 is SGHNT and CDR2 YENEEA. The DNA of the CDR3 is TGTGCCAGCAGCTTAGTTTCGTTGATTGGGAGTTCAGATACGCAGTATTTT. Protein: CASSLVSLIGSSDTQYF. Filled out from reference TRBV11-3 and TRBJ2-3, the complete variable domain reads EAGVVQSPRYKIIEKKQPVAFWCNPISGHNTLYWYLQNLGQGPELLIRYENEEAVDDSQLPKDRFSAERLKGVDSTLKIQPAELGDSAVYLCASSLVSLIGSSDTQYFGPGTRLTVL.

This clonotype was seen more than once but under ten times. This sequence joins TRBV29-1 and TRBJ1-1; D may be TRBD1 (5 bases). Germline V gene sequence: CDR1 SQVTM, CDR2 ANQGSEA. V was clipped by 7 bases and J by 5 bases, with 17 bases between them. The CDR3 contains 13 residues. The CDR3 nucleotides are TGCAGCGGAAACGACAGAACGAAGACTGAAGCTTTCTTT. Translation: CSGNDRTKTEAFF. The complete variable domain, with remaining parts taken from reference TRBV29-1 and TRBJ1-1, reads SAVISQKPSRDICQRGTSLTIQCQVDSQVTMMFWYRQQPGQSLTLIATANQGSEATYESGFVIDKFPISRPNLTFSTLTVSNMSPEDSSIYLCSGNDRTKTEAFFGQGTRLTVV.

This clonotype was seen more than once but under ten times. V usage is TRBV2 and J usage is TRBJ1-5; no clear D. The CDR3 is 15 residues long. Trimming pared 5 bases from V and 3 bases from J, leaving 14 bases between. Germline V gene sequence: CDR1 SNHLY, CDR2 FYNNEI. The chain's CDR3 is CASSTENVANQPQHF. The DNA for the CDR3 is TGTGCCAGCAGTACAGAGAATGTGGCCAATCAGCCCCAGCATTTT. The full variable domain, in which reference TRBV2 and TRBJ1-5 provide the parts outside the CDR3, is EPEVTQTPSHQVTQMGQEVILRCVPISNHLYFYWYRQILGQKVEFLVSFYNNEISEKSEIFDDQFSVERPDGSNFTLKIRSTKLEDSAMYFCASSTENVANQPQHFGDGTRLSIL.

The CDR3 sequence: CASSEDQKNTIYF. The CDR3 DNA is TGCGCCAGCAGTGAGGACCAGAAGAACACCATATATTTT. The chain is built from TRBV10-2 and TRBJ1-3; D gene ambiguous. The CDR3 has 13 amino acids. Germline values: CDR1 WSHSY, CDR2 SAAADI. The ends were cut back, 2 bases at V and 7 bases at J, with 9 bases in the middle.

The sample holds a few counts of this clonotype. The CDR3 sequence: CASSDVTGTNYGYTF. The DNA for the CDR3 is TGTGCCAGTAGTGACGTGACAGGCACTAACTATGGCTACACCTTC. This chain joins TRBV19 and TRBJ1-2; D may be TRBD1 (6 bases). This CDR3 comprises 15 residues. V was trimmed by 5 bases and J by 0 bases, leaving 13 bases between them. CDR1 is LNHDA, CDR2 SQIVND, per germline (reference sequence).

With respect to this clonotype: A junction boundary mismatches the germline segment, possibly from a read error. The V gene is TRBV20-1, the J gene TRBJ1-1; maybe TRBD1 (6 bases). This CDR3 has 13 residues. Per the germline V gene, CDR1 is DFQATT and CDR2 is SNEGSKA (reference sequence). CDR3 coding DNA: TGCAGTACTAGGGGCCAGGGGATCACTGAAGCTTTCTTT. Its translation: CSTRGQGITEAFF.

This chain joins TRBV2 and TRBJ2-3; 10 nucleotides line up with TRBD2. Germline-derived CDR1 and CDR2 are SNHLY and FYNNEI. J was trimmed by 0 bases and V by 4 bases; bases with no gene match: 4. This CDR3 contains 16 residues. The CDR3 region is CASSGLAGPSTDTQYF. The CDR3 nucleotides read TGTGCCAGCAGTGGACTAGCGGGTCCAAGCACAGATACGCAGTATTTT.

The CDR3 loop is CASSLRAGGPYF. For the CDR3, the DNA is TGTGCCAGCAGTTTAAGGGCGGGAGGGCCGTACTTC. This rearrangement joins TRBV12-3 or TRBV12-4 to TRBJ2-7; TRBD2 matches at 9 bases. This CDR3 contains 12 residues. The V and J ends lost 2 bases and 12 bases, in that order; junction bases with no gene match: 5.

The chain uses TRBV20-1 and TRBJ2-7, with D perhaps TRBD2 (6 bases). CDR3 length equals 12 residues. The germline V gene has CDR1 DFQATT and CDR2 SNEGSKA (reference sequence). The V and J ends lost 5 bases and 2 bases respectively, with 10 bases between them. The CDR3 nucleotides read TGCAGTGCTCTGGAGGGCACCTACGAGCAGTACTTC. Protein: CSALEGTYEQYF.

This chain links TRBV5-5 with TRBJ1-1; D uncertain. This CDR3 region has 14 residues. V lost 4 bases and J lost 2, with 12 bases in between. Germline CDR1 reads SGHKS; CDR2 reads YYEKEE (reference sequence). CDR3 in amino acids: CASSVTLVNTEAFF. Here the CDR3 DNA reads TGTGCCAGCAGCGTAACGCTGGTAAACACTGAAGCTTTCTTT.

Turning to this clonotype: The conserved final phenylalanine or tryptophan is absent from the CDR3, which likely points to a read error. The rearrangement links TRBV20-1 to TRBJ2-7; the D gene could be TRBD1 or TRBD2 (5 bases each). The CDR3 covers 12 residues. CDR1 is DFQATT and CDR2 is SNEGSKA in the germline V gene (reference sequence). Trimming cost V 5 bases and J 3 bases, with 11 bases left between them. The CDR3 DNA reads as TGCAGTGCTGAGGGGCAGCGCTACGAGCAGTACCTC. This gives the protein CSAEGQRYEQYL.

The table lists this clonotype with a few counts. V gene TRBV15 combines with J gene TRBJ2-5; D not resolved. The CDR3 extends over 13 amino acids. CDR1 and CDR2 (germline): LNHNV, YYDKDF (reference sequence). Trimming stripped 0 bases from V and 6 bases from J, with 8 bases between. The CDR3 spells CATSRERTKTQYF. The CDR3 DNA follows: TGTGCCACCAGCAGAGAGAGAACGAAGACCCAGTACTTC.

V and J are TRBV25-1 and TRBJ1-1; D possibly corresponds to TRBD1 (5 bases). Germline CDR1 MGHDK, CDR2 SYGVNS. V gave up 5 bases and J gave up 0 bases, with 19 bases separating them. CDR3 length equals 17 residues. DNA of the CDR3: TGTGCCAGCAGTTCGCCCGGAGCACAGGAGATGAACACTGAAGCTTTCTTT. This translates into CASSSPGAQEMNTEAFF.

The V gene is TRBV7-3, the J gene TRBJ2-1, with D possibly being TRBD2 (5 bases). The CDR3 is 16 amino acids. Germline loops: CDR1 SGHTA, CDR2 FQGTGA. Trimming removed 5 bases at V and 4 bases at J, with 18 bases between. The DNA for the CDR3 is TGTGCCAGCAGCCCGCATACTAGTGTCGGGTACAATGAGCAGTTCTTC. Protein sequence: CASSPHTSVGYNEQFF.

This clonotype was found a few times. The chain combines TRBV15 with TRBJ2-5; D is uncertain. The ends were cut back, 3 bases at V and 3 bases at J, with 14 bases in the middle. The germline V gene has CDR1 LNHNV and CDR2 YYDKDF (reference sequence). The CDR3 runs 15 residues. The CDR3 is CATSSQGYEKETQYF. CDR3 DNA sequence: TGTGCCACCAGCAGCCAAGGGTATGAGAAAGAGACCCAGTACTTC.

This clonotype was observed a handful of times. The rearrangement joins TRBV11-2 to TRBJ2-5; D possibly corresponds to TRBD2 (5 bases). CDR3 size: 15 residues. The V end was cut by 2 bases, the J end by 1 base, with 11 bases between. In germline, CDR1 is SGHAT, CDR2 FQNNGV. Written as DNA, the CDR3 is TGTGCCAGCAGCTTAAAGTTGGACTTCCAAGAGACCCAGTACTTC. Protein sequence: CASSLKLDFQETQYF.

This clonotype was seen a few times. The V and J genes are TRBV30 and TRBJ1-1; D uncertain. Germline V gives CDR1 GTSNPN, CDR2 SVGIG (reference sequence). V was trimmed by 2 bases and J by 7 bases, leaving 17 bases between them. The CDR3 spans 14 residues. CDR3 nucleotides: TGTGCCTGGAGTCTAGGTACGGGGAACTATGAAGCTTTCTTT. Translating it yields CAWSLGTGNYEAFF.

This clonotype was detected only a few times. This sequence joins TRBV20-1 and TRBJ1-2, with D unclear. The V end lost 1 base, the J end lost 2 bases, and 20 bases lay between the germline ends. CDR3 size: 17 residues. In germline, CDR1 is DFQATT, CDR2 SNEGSKA (reference sequence). CDR3 region: CSARGPPPWSWNYGYTF. The CDR3 DNA reads as TGCAGTGCTAGAGGTCCACCTCCGTGGTCCTGGAACTATGGCTACACCTTC.

The CDR3 region is CASSIDRGSVNGGYTF. Here the CDR3 DNA reads TGTGCCAGTAGTATCGACAGGGGGTCGGTCAATGGAGGCTACACCTTC. The chain combines TRBV19 with TRBJ1-2, with 9 bases identical to TRBD1. The CDR3 spans 16 residues. V trimming: 3 bases; J trimming: 8 bases; junction bases outside the gene matches: 13. The germline V gene encodes CDR1 LNHDA and CDR2 SQIVND (reference sequence).

This clonotype has only a few counts. The gene calls are TRBV5-8 and TRBJ2-3; D unresolved. Trimming took 0 bases from V and 4 from J, leaving 9 bases between them. Germline V gene data show CDR1 as SGHTS and CDR2 as YDEGEE. This CDR3 comprises 14 residues. CDR3 sequence: CASSLGPPPDTQYF. The CDR3 DNA reads TGTGCCAGCAGCTTGGGGCCGCCGCCAGATACGCAGTATTTT.

This rearrangement joins TRBV20-1 to TRBJ2-2; TRBD1 is a possible D gene (5 bases). V was clipped by 3 bases and J by 9 bases, with 20 bases between them. CDR1 DFQATT and CDR2 SNEGSKA come from the germline V gene (reference sequence). The length of the CDR3 is 15 residues. CDR3 protein: CSASIRKGPERELFF. In DNA form, the CDR3 reads TGCAGTGCTAGCATCCGTAAGGGGCCTGAGCGGGAGCTGTTTTTT.

The V call is TRBV10-3, the J call TRBJ1-5; no clear D gene. Germline V gene data show CDR1 as ENHRY and CDR2 as SYGVKD. The CDR3 spans 15 residues. Trimming cost V 3 bases and J 0 bases, with 9 bases left between them. CDR3 in amino acids: CAISDPGNSNQPQHF. DNA for the CDR3: TGTGCCATCAGTGATCCGGGGAATAGCAATCAGCCCCAGCATTTT.

This clonotype has a handful of counts. The chain employs TRBV28 and TRBJ2-5; 13 nucleotides line up with TRBD2. Germline trimming cut 5 bases from V and 2 bases from J; bases unmatched to any gene: 2. The CDR3 is 15 residues long. Germline loops: CDR1 MDHEN, CDR2 SYDVKM. The CDR3 loop reads CASSLTSGGQETQYF. DNA for the CDR3: TGTGCCAGCAGTCTGACTAGCGGGGGGCAAGAGACCCAGTACTTC. The full variable domain, its missing parts supplied by reference TRBV28 and TRBJ2-5, is DVKVTQSSRYLVKRTGEKVFLECVQDMDHENMFWYRQDPGLGLRLIYFSYDVKMKEKGDIPEGYSVSREKKERFSLILESASTNQTSMYLCASSLTSGGQETQYFGPGTRLLVL.